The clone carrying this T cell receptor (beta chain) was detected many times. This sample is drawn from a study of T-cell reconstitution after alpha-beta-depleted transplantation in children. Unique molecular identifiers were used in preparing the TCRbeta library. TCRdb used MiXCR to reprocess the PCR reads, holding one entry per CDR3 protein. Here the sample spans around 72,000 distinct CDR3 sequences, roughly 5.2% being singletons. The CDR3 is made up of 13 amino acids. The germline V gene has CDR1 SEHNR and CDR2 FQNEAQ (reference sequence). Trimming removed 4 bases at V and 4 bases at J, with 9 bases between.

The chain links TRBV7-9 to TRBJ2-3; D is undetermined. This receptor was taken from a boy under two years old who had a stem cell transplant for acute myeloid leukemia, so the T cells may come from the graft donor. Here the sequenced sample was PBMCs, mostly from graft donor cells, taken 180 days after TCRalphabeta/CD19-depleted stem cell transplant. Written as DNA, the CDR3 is TGTGCCAGCAGCTCAGCCGGGCCAGATACGCAGTATTTT. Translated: CASSSAGPDTQYF.